This TCR beta chain comes out of a study of blood T cell repertoires in COVID-19. Study-wide context: Collection of acute and convalescent COVID-19 samples took place in the United States, Italy and Spain.

The data were produced by immunoSEQ multiplex PCR, yet TCRdb's version contains in-frame clones alone and is incomplete. In the table there are around 380,000 clones, 70% to 85% of which are singletons. Trimming cost V 10 bases and J 8 bases, with 18 bases left between them. The CDR3 sequence is 13 residues long. CDR1 is LNHDA, CDR2 SQIVND, per germline (reference sequence). The specimen was peripheral blood. This chain joins TRBV19 and TRBJ1-5; TRBD1 is a possible D gene (5 bases). The TCR was taken from a human donor with acute or convalescent COVID-19. The donor label of this sample is uncertain. The CDR3 sequence is CATREQAVEPQHF. Written as DNA, the CDR3 is TGTGCCACGCGGGAACAGGCTGTTGAGCCCCAGCATTTT.